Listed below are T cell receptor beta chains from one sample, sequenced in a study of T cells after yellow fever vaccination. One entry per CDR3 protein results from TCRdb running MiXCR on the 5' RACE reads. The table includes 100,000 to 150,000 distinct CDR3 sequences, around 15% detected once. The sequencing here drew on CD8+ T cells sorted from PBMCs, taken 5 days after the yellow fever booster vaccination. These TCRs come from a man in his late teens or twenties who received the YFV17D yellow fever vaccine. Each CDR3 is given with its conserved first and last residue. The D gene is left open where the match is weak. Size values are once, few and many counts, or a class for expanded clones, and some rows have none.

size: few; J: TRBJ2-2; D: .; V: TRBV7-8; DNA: TGTGCCAGCAGCAAAGGCACAGGGAGAACCGGGGAGCTGTTTTTT; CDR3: CASSKGTGRTGELFF
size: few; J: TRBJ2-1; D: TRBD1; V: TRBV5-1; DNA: TGCGCCAGCAGCGGACCGCCTACACAGGGGGACCGCTACAATGAGCAGTTCTTC; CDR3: CASSGPPTQGDRYNEQFF
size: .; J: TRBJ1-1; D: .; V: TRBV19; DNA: TGTGCCAGTAGATTGGGAACTGGCACTGAAGCTTTCTTT; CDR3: CASRLGTGTEAFF
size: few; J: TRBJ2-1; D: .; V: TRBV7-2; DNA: TGTGCCAGCAGCTTAGCGGGGGGGCTCCCCAATGAGCAGTTCTTC; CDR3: CASSLAGGLPNEQFF
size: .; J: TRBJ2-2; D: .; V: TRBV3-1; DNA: TGTGCCAGCAGCCAAGAAGCCGGGGTCGCCGGGGAGCTGTTTTTT; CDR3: CASSQEAGVAGELFF
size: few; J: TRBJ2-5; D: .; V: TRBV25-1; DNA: TGTGCCAGCAGTGAGCTCGAAGGGGGGTCGGAGACCCAGTACTTC; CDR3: CASSELEGGSETQYF
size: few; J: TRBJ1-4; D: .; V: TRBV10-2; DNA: TGCGCCAGCTCGAACCTGGGGAAAAAACTGTTTTTT; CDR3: CASSNLGKKLFF
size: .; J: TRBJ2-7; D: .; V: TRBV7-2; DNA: TGTGCCAGCAGCTTAACCGGGCCCTACGAGCAGTACTTC; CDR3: CASSLTGPYEQYF
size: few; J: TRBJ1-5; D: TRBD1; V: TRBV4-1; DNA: TGCGCCAGCAGCGCCCGGGACAGGGGCAATCAGCCCCAGCATTTT; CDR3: CASSARDRGNQPQHF
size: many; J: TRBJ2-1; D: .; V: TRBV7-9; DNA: TGTGCCAGCAGCCCCCGGTACGGAAATGAGCAGTTCTTC; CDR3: CASSPRYGNEQFF
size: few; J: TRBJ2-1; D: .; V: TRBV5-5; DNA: TGTGCCAGCAGCTTGGCCGTGAGGACTGAGCAGTTCTTC; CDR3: CASSLAVRTEQFF
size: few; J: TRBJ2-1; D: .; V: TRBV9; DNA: TGTGCCAGCAGCGTAGACAGCTCCTACAATGAGCAGTTCTTC; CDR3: CASSVDSSYNEQFF
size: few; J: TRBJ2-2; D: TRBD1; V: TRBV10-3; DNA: TGTGCCATCAGGGGACAGGGGGCGAACACCGGGGAGCTGTTTTTT; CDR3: CAIRGQGANTGELFF
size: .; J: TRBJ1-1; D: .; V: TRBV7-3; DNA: TGTGCCAGCAGCTTATACGGTGGCGGGAGAATGAACACTGAAGCTTTCTTT; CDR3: CASSLYGGGRMNTEAFF
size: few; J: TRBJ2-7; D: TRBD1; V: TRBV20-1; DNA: TGCAGTGCTAGATCCGGGACAGGGGGCTCCTACGAGCAGTACTTC; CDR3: CSARSGTGGSYEQYF
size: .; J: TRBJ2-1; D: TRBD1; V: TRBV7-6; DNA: TGTGCCAGCAGCGAACAAGGAAGCTGGGACAGGGGTCGCGATGAGCAGTTCTTC; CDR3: CASSEQGSWDRGRDEQFF
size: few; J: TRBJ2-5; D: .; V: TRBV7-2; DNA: TGTGCCAGCAGCCCTTTCTTTACTGGGCGAGAAGAGACCCAGTACTTC; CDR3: CASSPFFTGREETQYF
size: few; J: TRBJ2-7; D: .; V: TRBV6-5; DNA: TGTGCCAGCAGTTACTTCGGGGGCTACGAGCAGTACTTC; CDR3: CASSYFGGYEQYF
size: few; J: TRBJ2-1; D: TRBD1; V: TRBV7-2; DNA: TGTGCCAGCAGCTTAGCCGGGGACAGGGTAGTCAATGAGCAGTTCTTC; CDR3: CASSLAGDRVVNEQFF
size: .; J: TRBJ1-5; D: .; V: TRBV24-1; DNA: TGTGCCACCAGTGACTCACAAGGGCCTAGCAATCAGCCCCAGCATTTT; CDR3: CATSDSQGPSNQPQHF
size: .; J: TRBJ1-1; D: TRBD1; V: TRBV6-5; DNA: TGTGCCAGCAGTTACCAGAAAATCACAGGGGAGTTGAACACTGAAGCTTTCTTT; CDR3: CASSYQKITGELNTEAFF
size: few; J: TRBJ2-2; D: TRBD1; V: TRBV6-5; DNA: TGTGCCAGCAGTTTAGACAGGGGGCTCGTCGCCGGGGAGCTGTTTTTT; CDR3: CASSLDRGLVAGELFF
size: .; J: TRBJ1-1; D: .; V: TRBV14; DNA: TGTGCCAGCAGCCATACGAGGGGCGCTGAAGCTTTCTTT; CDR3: CASSHTRGAEAFF
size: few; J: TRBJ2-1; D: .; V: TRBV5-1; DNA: TGCGCCAGCAGAGGGCTAGCCTACAATGAGCAGTTCTTC; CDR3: CASRGLAYNEQFF
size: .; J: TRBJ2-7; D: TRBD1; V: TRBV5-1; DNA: TGCGCCAGCAGCTTATGGGACAGGGTGAACGAGCAGTACTTC; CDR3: CASSLWDRVNEQYF
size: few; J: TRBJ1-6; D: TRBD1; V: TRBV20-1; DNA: TGCAGTGCCCAACAGGGACAGGGAGTTTCACCCCTCCACTTT; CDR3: CSAQQGQGVSPLHF
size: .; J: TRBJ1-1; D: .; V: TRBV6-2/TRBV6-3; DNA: TGTGCCAGCAGTTATACTTACGGGTTTATGAACACTGAAGCTTTCTTT; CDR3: CASSYTYGFMNTEAFF
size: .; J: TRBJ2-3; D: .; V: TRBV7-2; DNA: TGTGCCAGCACCGACGGGCCCGCAGATACGCAGTATTTT; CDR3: CASTDGPADTQYF
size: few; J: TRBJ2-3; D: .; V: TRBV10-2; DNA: TGCGCCAGCAGTGAGTCCGCAGGCGCCACAGATACGCAGTATTTT; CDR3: CASSESAGATDTQYF
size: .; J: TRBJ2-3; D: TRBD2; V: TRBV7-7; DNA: TGTGCTAGCAGCTCAGGGACTAGCGCAGATACGCAGTATTTT; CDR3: CASSSGTSADTQYF
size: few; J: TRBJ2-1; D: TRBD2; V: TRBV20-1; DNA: TGCAGTGCTAGGGGACTAGCGTCCTACAATGAGCAGTTCTTC; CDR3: CSARGLASYNEQFF
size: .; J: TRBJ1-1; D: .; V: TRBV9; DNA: TGTGCCAGCAGCGTAGAAGGGTTCACTGAAGCTTTCTTT; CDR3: CASSVEGFTEAFF
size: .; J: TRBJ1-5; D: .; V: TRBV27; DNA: TGTGCCAGCAGTAGGCAACTTGGACAGCCCCAGCATTTT; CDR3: CASSRQLGQPQHF
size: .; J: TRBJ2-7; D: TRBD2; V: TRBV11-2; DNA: TGTGCCAGCAGCCCCCACCACCAAGCGGGGGGGCTTGCGACCTACGAGCAGTACTTC; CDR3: CASSPHHQAGGLATYEQYF
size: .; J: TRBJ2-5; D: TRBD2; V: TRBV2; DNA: TGTGCCAGCAGCCAGCGCGGGGGGGCAGGAGAGACCCAGTACTTC; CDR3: CASSQRGGAGETQYF
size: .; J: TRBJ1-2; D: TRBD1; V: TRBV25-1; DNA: TGTGCCAGCAGTGATGGGACAGGGGGCGCCTATGGCTACACCTTC; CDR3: CASSDGTGGAYGYTF
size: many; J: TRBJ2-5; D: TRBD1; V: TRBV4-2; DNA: TGTGCCAGCAGCCACGGGGCCCAGGGGGCCTGGGAGACCCAGTACTTC; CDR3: CASSHGAQGAWETQYF
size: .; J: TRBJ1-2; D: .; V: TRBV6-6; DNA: TGTGCCAGGATTACAGGGTCCGGTGGCTACACCTTC; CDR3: CARITGSGGYTF
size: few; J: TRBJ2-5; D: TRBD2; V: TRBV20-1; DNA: TGCAGTGCGAGAGGGACTAGCAGGGGGGCCCTCCAAGAGACCCAGTACTTC; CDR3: CSARGTSRGALQETQYF
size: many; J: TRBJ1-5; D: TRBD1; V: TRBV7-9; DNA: TGTGCCAGCAGCTTGGGACAGTCCAATCAGCCCCAGCATTTT; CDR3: CASSLGQSNQPQHF
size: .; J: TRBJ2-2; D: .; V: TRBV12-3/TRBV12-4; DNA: TGTGCCAGCAGGACCATCGGCCCGACGAGCGGGGAGCTGTTTTTT; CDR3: CASRTIGPTSGELFF
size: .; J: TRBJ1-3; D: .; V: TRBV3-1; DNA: TGTGCCAGCAGCCAAGGGGGGCCAATACTAAACACCATATATTTT; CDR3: CASSQGGPILNTIYF
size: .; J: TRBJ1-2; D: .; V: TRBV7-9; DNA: TGTGCCAGCAGCACTATACGCCCTTCGGTGGTACGACGGAACTATGGCTACACCTTC; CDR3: CASSTIRPSVVRRNYGYTF
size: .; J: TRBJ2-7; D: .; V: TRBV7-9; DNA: TGTGCCAGCAGCCCGCCTACGACCCGATCCTACGAGCAGTACTTC; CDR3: CASSPPTTRSYEQYF
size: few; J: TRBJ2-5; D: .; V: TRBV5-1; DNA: TGCGCCAGCAGCTTGGAAGCGTACCAAGAGACCCAGTACTTC; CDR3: CASSLEAYQETQYF
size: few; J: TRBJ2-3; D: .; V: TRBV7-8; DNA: TGTGCCACCGAGGGGGGAATTACAGATACGCAGTATTTT; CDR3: CATEGGITDTQYF
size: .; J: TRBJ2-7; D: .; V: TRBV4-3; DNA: TGCGCCAGCAGCTTCCTACAGAGTTCCTACGAGCAGTACTTC; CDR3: CASSFLQSSYEQYF
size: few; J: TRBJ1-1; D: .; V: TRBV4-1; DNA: TGCGCCAGCAGCCAAGATAGCGGTTCTGAAGCTTTCTTT; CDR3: CASSQDSGSEAFF
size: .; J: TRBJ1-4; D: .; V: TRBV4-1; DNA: TGCGCCAGCAGCGATCCTACAGCCGCAACTAATGAAAAACTGTTTTTT; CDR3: CASSDPTAATNEKLFF
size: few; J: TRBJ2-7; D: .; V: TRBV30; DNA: TGTGCCTGGAGTGGGGGGCTCTACGAGCAGTACTTC; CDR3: CAWSGGLYEQYF
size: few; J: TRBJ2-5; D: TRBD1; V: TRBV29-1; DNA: TGCAGCGCCGAAGGACAGGGGGCATTGGAGACCCAGTACTTC; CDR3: CSAEGQGALETQYF
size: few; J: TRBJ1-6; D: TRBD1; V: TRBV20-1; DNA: TGCAGTGCTAGAGATGACGCAGGGGGCTCCTATAATTCACCCCTCCACTTT; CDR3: CSARDDAGGSYNSPLHF
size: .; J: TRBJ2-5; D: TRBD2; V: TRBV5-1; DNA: TGCGCCAGCAGCTTGGTTCCTAGCGGGGGGTACCAAGAGACCCAGTACTTC; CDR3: CASSLVPSGGYQETQYF
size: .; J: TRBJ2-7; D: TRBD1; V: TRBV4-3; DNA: TGCGCCAGCAGCCAGATAACAGGGGGTAAGGGACGTACGGAGGCCTACGAGCAGTACTTC; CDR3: CASSQITGGKGRTEAYEQYF